The clone carrying this TCR beta chain was detected ten times or more. Trimming cost V 1 base and J 6 bases, with 9 bases left between them. Germline lookup yields CDR1 SEHNR and CDR2 FQNEAQ (reference sequence). The CDR3 has 13 amino acids. Together with a sample-barcoded 5' primer, a J-beta primer mix was included in a second PCR lasting 7 to 11 cycles. One entry per CDR3 protein, called by TCRdb with MiXCR from the 5' RACE reads. The data show approximately 1.5 million distinct CDR3 sequences, roughly 32% seen once. The source of the sample is a study of blood T cells in healthy people across ages. Peripheral blood from each donor was collected in a volume of approximately 9.5 milliliters.

This receptor was taken from a woman aged 25 to 45 in good health. This chain links TRBV7-9 with TRBJ1-2, with D uncertain. Sequenced input: blood. The CDR3 region is CASSLEGLNGYTF. In DNA form, the CDR3 reads TGTGCCAGCAGCTTAGAAGGGCTTAATGGCTACACCTTC.